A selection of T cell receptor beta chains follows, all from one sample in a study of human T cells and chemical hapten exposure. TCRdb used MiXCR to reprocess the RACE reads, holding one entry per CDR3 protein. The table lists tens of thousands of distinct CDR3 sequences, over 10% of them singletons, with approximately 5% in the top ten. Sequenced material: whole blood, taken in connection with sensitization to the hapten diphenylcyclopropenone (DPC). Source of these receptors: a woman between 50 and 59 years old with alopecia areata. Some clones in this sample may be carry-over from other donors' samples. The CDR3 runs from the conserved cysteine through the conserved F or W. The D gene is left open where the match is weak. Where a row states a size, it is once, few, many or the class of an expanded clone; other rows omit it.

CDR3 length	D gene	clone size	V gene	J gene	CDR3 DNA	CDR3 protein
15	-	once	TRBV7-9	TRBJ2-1	TGTGCCAGCAGCTTAGCGGGCACACTTGGCGATGAGCAGTTCTTC	CASSLAGTLGDEQFF
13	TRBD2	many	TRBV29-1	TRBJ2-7	TGCAGCGTCTCTAGCGGGCGCTCCTACGAGCAGTACTTC	CSVSSGRSYEQYF
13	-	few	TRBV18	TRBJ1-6	TGTGCCAGCTCAAGCCAGGGAGATTCACCCCTCCACTTT	CASSSQGDSPLHF
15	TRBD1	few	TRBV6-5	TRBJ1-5	TGTGCCAGCAGTAAAACCGGGACAGGGGCGTCGCCCCAGCATTTT	CASSKTGTGASPQHF
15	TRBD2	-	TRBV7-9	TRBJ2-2	TGTGCCAGCAGCCCTACTAGCGGAATAACCGGGGAGCTGTTTTTT	CASSPTSGITGELFF
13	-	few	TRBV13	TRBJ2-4	TGTGCCAGCAGCTCCGGACAGTCTAACATTCAGTACTTC	CASSSGQSNIQYF
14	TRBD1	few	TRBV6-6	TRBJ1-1	TGTGCCAGCAGCCTGGGGACAGCGAACACTGAAGCTTTCTTT	CASSLGTANTEAFF
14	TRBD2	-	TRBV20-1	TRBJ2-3	TGCAGTGCACGGACTAGCGGGAGGGCAGCTACGCAGTATTTT	CSARTSGRAATQYF
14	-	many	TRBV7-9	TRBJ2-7	TGTGCCAGCAGCTCGTTCGGTAGCTCCTACGAGCAGTACTTC	CASSSFGSSYEQYF
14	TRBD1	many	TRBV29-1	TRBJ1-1	TGCAGCGTTGACCGGGACAGGGTTAACACTGAAGCTTTCTTT	CSVDRDRVNTEAFF
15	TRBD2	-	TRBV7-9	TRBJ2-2	TGTGCCAGCAGCTTTAGCGGGACGTACACCGGGGAGCTGTTTTTT	CASSFSGTYTGELFF
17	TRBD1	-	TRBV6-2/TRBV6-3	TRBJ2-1	TGTGCCAGCAGTTACGGGTGGGGGACAGGCAGTTACAATGAGCAGTTCTTC	CASSYGWGTGSYNEQFF
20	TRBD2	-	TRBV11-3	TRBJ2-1	TGTGCCAGCAGTCACAAAAAACTAGCGGGAGACCACCTTTCGAACAATGAGCAGTTCTTC	CASSHKKLAGDHLSNNEQFF
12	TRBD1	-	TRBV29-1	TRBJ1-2	TGCAGCGTATCGCAGGGGGATGGTGGCTACACCTTC	CSVSQGDGGYTF
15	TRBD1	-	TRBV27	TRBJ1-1	TGTGCCAGCAGCCTTAGAGGGACAGGGGGGACTGAAGCTTTCTTT	CASSLRGTGGTEAFF
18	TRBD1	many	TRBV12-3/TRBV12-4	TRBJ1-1	TGTGCCAGCAGTTTATGGGGTAGAGGGACAGCCGGACTTTCTGAAGCTTTCTTT	CASSLWGRGTAGLSEAFF
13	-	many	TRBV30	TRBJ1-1	TGTGCCTGGAGCCGGGACCCCTATGTGGAAGCTTTCTTT	CAWSRDPYVEAFF
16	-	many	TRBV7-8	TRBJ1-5	TGTGCCAGCAGCTTAGGGGGGGCTGTTGGCAATCAGCCCCAGCATTTT	CASSLGGAVGNQPQHF
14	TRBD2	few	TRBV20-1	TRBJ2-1	TGCAGTGCTCCGCTAGCGGGAGGTACCAATGAGCAGTTCTTC	CSAPLAGGTNEQFF
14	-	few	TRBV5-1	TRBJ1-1	TGCGCCAGCAGCTTGGCAGGGGAGAACACTGAAGCTTTCTTT	CASSLAGENTEAFF
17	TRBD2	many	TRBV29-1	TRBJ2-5	TGCAGCGTTGAAGGTGGGACTAGCGGGATGTACCAAGAGACCCAGTACTTC	CSVEGGTSGMYQETQYF
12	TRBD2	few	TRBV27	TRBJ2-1	TGTGCCAGTTCACCCCGAACTAGCGTGGAGTTCTTC	CASSPRTSVEFF
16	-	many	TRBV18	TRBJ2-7	TGTGCCAGCTCACCCCCCGGCTATCAAAGCTCCTACGAGCAGTACTTC	CASSPPGYQSSYEQYF
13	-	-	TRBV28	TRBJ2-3	TGTGCCAGCAGTTGGACTGTCACAGATACGCAGTATTTT	CASSWTVTDTQYF
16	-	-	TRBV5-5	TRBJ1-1	TGTGCCAGCAGCTTGGTGGTTACTTTCATGAACACTGAAGCTTTCTTT	CASSLVVTFMNTEAFF
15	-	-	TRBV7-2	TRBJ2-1	TGTGCCAGCAGCTTGGACGGACAGCCTTACAATGAGCAGTTCTTC	CASSLDGQPYNEQFF
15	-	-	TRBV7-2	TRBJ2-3	TGTGCCAGCAGCTTAGGGGGCGCAGGGGTAGATACGCAGTATTTT	CASSLGGAGVDTQYF
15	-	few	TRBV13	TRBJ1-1	TGTGCCAGCAGCTCCCGCCGGGACAAGAACACTGAAGCTTTCTTT	CASSSRRDKNTEAFF
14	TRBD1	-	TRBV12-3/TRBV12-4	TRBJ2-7	TGTGCCAGCAGTCCGGGACAGGGGACTTACGAGCAGTACTTC	CASSPGQGTYEQYF
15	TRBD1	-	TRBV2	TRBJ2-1	TGTGCCAGCAGTGAGTCGGGGACAGGTTACAATGAGCAGTTCTTC	CASSESGTGYNEQFF
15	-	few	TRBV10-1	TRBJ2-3	TGCGCCAGCAGTGAAGGCGGGGCGGGCACAGATACGCAGTATTTT	CASSEGGAGTDTQYF
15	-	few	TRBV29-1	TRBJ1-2	TGCAGCGTTGATGGGTCCCCAGGGCGGGACTATGGCTACACCTTC	CSVDGSPGRDYGYTF
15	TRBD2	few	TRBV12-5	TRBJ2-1	TGTGCTAGTGGCCGTGGACTAGCGGGGCAGGGTGAGCAGTTCTTC	CASGRGLAGQGEQFF
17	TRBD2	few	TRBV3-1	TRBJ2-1	TGTGCCAGCAGCCAAGAACTAGCGGGATCCTTCTACAATGAGCAGTTCTTC	CASSQELAGSFYNEQFF
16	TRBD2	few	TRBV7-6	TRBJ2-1	TGTGCCAGCAGCTCCGCACCTAGCGGGAGCGGGTATGAGCAGTTCTTC	CASSSAPSGSGYEQFF
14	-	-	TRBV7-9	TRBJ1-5	TGTGCCAGCAGTCTCACAGGGATAGGTCAGCCCCAGCATTTT	CASSLTGIGQPQHF
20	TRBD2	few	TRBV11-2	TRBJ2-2	TGTGCCAGCAGCTTACGTGTTGGGACTAGCGGTCGTTCGAACACCGGGGAGCTGTTTTTT	CASSLRVGTSGRSNTGELFF
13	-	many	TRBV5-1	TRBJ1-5	TGCGCCAGCAGCCTAGGTCCGGATCAGCCCCAGCATTTT	CASSLGPDQPQHF
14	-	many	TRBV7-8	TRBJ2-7	TGTGCCAGCAGCCGCGCGACCCCCTCCTACGAGCAGTACTTC	CASSRATPSYEQYF
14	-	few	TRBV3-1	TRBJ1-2	TGTGCCAGCAGCCAAGCAGGAATTGGGTATGGCTACACCTTC	CASSQAGIGYGYTF
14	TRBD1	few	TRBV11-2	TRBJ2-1	TGTGCCAGCAGCCCCCTGACAGGGGGCAATGAGCAGTTCTTC	CASSPLTGGNEQFF
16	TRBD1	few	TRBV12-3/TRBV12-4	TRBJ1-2	TGTGCCAGCAGCCGAAAATTCCCAATACAGGGGAATGGCTACACCTTC	CASSRKFPIQGNGYTF
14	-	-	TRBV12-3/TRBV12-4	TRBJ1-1	TGTGCCACGGCGAGGACGGAGTCGAACACTGAAGCTTTCTTT	CATARTESNTEAFF
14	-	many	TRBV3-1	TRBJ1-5	TGTGCCAGCAGCCAAGTTCCGGGGGATCAGCCCCAGCATTTT	CASSQVPGDQPQHF
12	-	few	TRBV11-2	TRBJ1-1	TGTGCCAGCAGCTTAGATCGCGGGGATGCTTTCTTT	CASSLDRGDAFF
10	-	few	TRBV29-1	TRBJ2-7	TGCAGCGTTCTAACCTCCGAGCAGTACTTC	CSVLTSEQYF
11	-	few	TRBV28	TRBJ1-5	TGTGCCAGCAGTCACAGGGAGCCCCAGCATTTT	CASSHREPQHF
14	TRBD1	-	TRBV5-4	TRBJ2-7	TGTGCCAGCAGCTTGGGGGGACAGGGGGCGAAGCAGTACTTC	CASSLGGQGAKQYF
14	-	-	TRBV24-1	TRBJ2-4	TGTGCCACCAGTGATGCCCGAGACACGGGCATTCAGTACTTC	CATSDARDTGIQYF
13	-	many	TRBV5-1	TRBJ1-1	TGCGCCAGCAGCTGGACCCTCAGCACTGAAGCTTTCTTT	CASSWTLSTEAFF
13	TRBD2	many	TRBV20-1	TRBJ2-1	TGCAGTGCTAGAGATCCCCTAGCGGCAGAGCAGTTCTTC	CSARDPLAAEQFF
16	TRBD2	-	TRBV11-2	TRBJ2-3	TGTGCCAGCAGCTTAGTTGGGCGGGAGCTCACAGATACGCAGTATTTT	CASSLVGRELTDTQYF
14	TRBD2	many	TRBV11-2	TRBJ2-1	TGTGCCAGCAGCGCCAGGACTAGCGGGTATGAGCAGTTCTTC	CASSARTSGYEQFF
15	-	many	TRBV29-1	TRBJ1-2	TGCAGCGTTGCAGGCGGACTAACCCTAAACTATGGCTACACCTTC	CSVAGGLTLNYGYTF
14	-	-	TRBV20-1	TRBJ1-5	TGCAGTGCTAGATGGATCGGGATTTATCAGCCCCAGCATTTT	CSARWIGIYQPQHF
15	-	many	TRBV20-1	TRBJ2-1	TGCAGTGCTAGAGCCTACAGGGAACGAAACAATGAGCAGTTCTTC	CSARAYRERNNEQFF
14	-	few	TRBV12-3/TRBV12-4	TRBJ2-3	TGTGCCAGCAGCTGGGGGGGCGATGCAGATACGCAGTATTTT	CASSWGGDADTQYF
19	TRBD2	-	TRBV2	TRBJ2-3	TGTGCCAGCAGACGCGGGACTAGCGGGAGTTTGCCCTACACAGATACGCAGTATTTT	CASRRGTSGSLPYTDTQYF
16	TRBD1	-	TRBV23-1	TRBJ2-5	TGCGCCAGCAGTCAACCCCGGACAGGCAGGGGGGAGACCCAGTACTTC	CASSQPRTGRGETQYF